These 10 T cell receptor beta chains share one sample of origin, sequenced in a study of blood T cell repertoires in COVID-19 (dated by TCRdb to about 2020). The library was produced with the immunoSEQ multiplex PCR assay. TCRdb's version of the immuneACCESS table is confined to in-frame rearrangements and falls short of the full clone set. An unresolved V gene accounts for under half of the shortfall where checked; the remainder is of unknown origin. The sample data list 180,000 or so clones, and around nine tenths of these were observed just once. Around 3.5% of the sample lies in the top ten. The sample consisted of peripheral blood. The receptors were gathered from a man between 18 and 29 years old with active or convalescent COVID-19.

CDR3 coding DNA: TGTGCCAGCAGTGACCGGCCGGGGGAGCAGTACGTC. Translation: CASSDRPGEQYV. This chain uses TRBV6-1 with TRBJ2-7; possible D gene TRBD2, 5 bases. V lost 3 bases and J lost 7, with 10 bases in between. The CDR3 covers 12 residues. Germline CDR1 reads MNHNS; CDR2 reads SASEGT.

The J gene is TRBJ1-1, the V gene TRBV7-8, with TRBD1 as a possible D gene (5 bases). Germline V CDR1 and CDR2: SGHVS, FQNEAQ. The CDR3 covers 14 residues. The V end lost 5 bases, the J end lost 5 bases, and 15 bases lay between the germline ends. This CDR3 reads CASSPGPQWTEAFF. In nucleotides, the CDR3 is TGTGCCAGCAGCCCAGGGCCACAGTGGACTGAAGCTTTCTTT. Combining the CDR3 with reference TRBV7-8 and TRBJ1-1 gives the whole variable domain GAGVSQSPRYKVAKRGQDVALRCDPISGHVSLFWYQQALGQGPEFLTYFQNEAQLDKSGLPSDRFFAERPEGSVSTLKIQRTQQEDSAVYLCASSPGPQWTEAFFGQGTRLTVV.

CDR3 nucleotides: TGTGCCAGCAGCTTAGCAACAGAAGAAGCTTTCTTT. This codes for CASSLATEEAFF. V is TRBV7-9 and J is TRBJ1-1, with D hard to call. V lost 0 bases and J 8 bases, leaving 7 bases between the germline ends. The CDR3 runs 12 residues. Germline V lookup: CDR1 SEHNR, CDR2 FQNEAQ (reference sequence). The complete variable domain, with remaining parts taken from reference TRBV7-9 and TRBJ1-1, reads DTGVSQNPRHKITKRGQNVTFRCDPISEHNRLYWYRQTLGQGPEFLTYFQNEAQLEKSRLLSDRFSAERPKGSFSTLEIQRTEQGDSAMYLCASSLATEEAFFGQGTRLTVV.

This chain connects TRBV28 to TRBJ1-4; D uncertain. V lost 5 bases and J lost 4, with 8 bases in between. CDR3 length equals 13 residues. Germline CDR1 and CDR2: MDHEN and SYDVKM. The CDR3 loop is CASSPDFNEKLFF. The CDR3 DNA sequence: TGTGCCAGCAGTCCCGACTTTAATGAAAAACTGTTTTTT.

This chain links TRBV7-9 with TRBJ1-1; D is possibly TRBD1 (5 bases). The CDR3 contains 12 residues. Germline loops: CDR1 SEHNR, CDR2 FQNEAQ (reference sequence). Trimming took off 3 bases at V and 11 bases at J, with 13 bases between the two ends. In DNA form, the CDR3 reads TGTGCCAGCAGCTTGCAGCAGGGTGGTGCTTTCTTT. Encoded protein: CASSLQQGGAFF.

With respect to this clone: At one of its ends the junction is not consistent with the germline gene, which may arise from a read error. The J gene is TRBJ2-3, the V gene TRBV24-1, with TRBD2 matching over 14 bases. The germline V gene has CDR1 KGHDR and CDR2 SFDVKD. The CDR3 spans 17 residues. CDR3 DNA sequence: TGTGCCACCCGTGAGACTAGCGGGAGGGCTGGCACAGATACGCAGTATTTT. Its translation is CATRETSGRAGTDTQYF.

The chain carries TRBV9 and TRBJ2-1; TRBD2 aligns across 8 bases. The CDR3 runs to 15 residues. CDR1 is SGDLS and CDR2 is YYNGEE in the germline V gene. J was trimmed by 4 bases and V by 0 bases; bases with no gene match: 3. CDR3 protein: CASSVESGSYNEQFF. In DNA form, the CDR3 reads TGTGCCAGCAGCGTAGAAAGCGGGAGTTACAATGAGCAGTTCTTC.

V gene TRBV2 combines with J gene TRBJ1-2, with 8 bases aligning to TRBD1. The J segment lost 5 bases and the V segment lost 6 bases, leaving 14 bases of the junction unmatched. CDR1 and CDR2 from the germline V gene are SNHLY and FYNNEI. CDR3 length equals 16 residues. CDR3 sequence (DNA): TGTGCCAGCAGGCCTTTCAGTACAGGGGGAGGTTATGGCTACACCTTC. Residues: CASRPFSTGGGYGYTF.

This sequence joins TRBV7-9 and TRBJ2-7, with a possible D match to TRBD2 (5 bases). The germline V and J ends were trimmed by 5 bases and 0 bases, with 20 bases remaining between them. Germline V gene sequence: CDR1 SEHNR, CDR2 FQNEAQ (reference sequence). The CDR3 consists of 17 residues. CDR3 nucleotide sequence: TGTGCCAGCAGCCTAGATAGGACTCCTAAACTCTCCTACGAGCAGTACTTC. Protein: CASSLDRTPKLSYEQYF.

The chain carries TRBV18 and TRBJ1-1; 8 nucleotides agree with TRBD1. This CDR3 has 15 amino acids. V trimming: 0 bases; J trimming: 5 bases; junction bases outside the gene matches: 5. The germline gives CDR1 KGHSH, CDR2 LQKENI. Here the CDR3 DNA reads TGTGCCAGCTCACCACCGCAGGGGGCATTAACTGAAGCTTTCTTT. Translated, it gives CASSPPQGALTEAFF.